This T cell receptor (beta chain) was sequenced during a study of molecular identifiers for immune sequencing clone quantification. Study results and limitations: Under 1% of molecules in naive cells, but over 98% of effector molecules, belonged to clones above 20 RNA copies.

TCRdb re-analysed the PCR reads in MiXCR, keeping a single row per CDR3 protein. In the table there are about 97,000 distinct CDR3 sequences, 20% to 25% of which are singletons. About this clonotype itself: The antigen remains unidentified.

Trimming removed 1 base from V and 7 bases from J, with 16 bases in between. This CDR3 is 15 amino acids long. Germline CDR1 LNHDA, CDR2 SQIVND (reference sequence). Sequenced sample: naive CD8+ T cells from blood, with Jurkat cell RNA spiked in. The subset was: FACS-sorted CD8+CD4-CCR7+CD45RA+ naive T cells. V and J are TRBV19 and TRBJ1-2, with D unclear. The source of this sequence is a human donor in good health. Some libraries in this study had Jurkat cell RNA spiked in. The CDR3, as DNA: TGTGCCAGTAGTATAGGCCGGGAGGTCCTTTCTGGCTACACCTTC. It encodes CASSIGREVLSGYTF. The full variable domain, its missing parts supplied by reference TRBV19 and TRBJ1-2, is DGGITQSPKYLFRKEGQNVTLSCEQNLNHDAMYWYRQDPGQGLRLIYYSQIVNDFQKGDIAEGYSVSREKKESFPLTVTSAQKNPTAFYLCASSIGREVLSGYTFGSGTRLTVV.